What follows describes a single T cell receptor (beta chain). Source study methods: Estimated nucleated cell counts came from reference gene primer amplification. Measured with immunoSEQ multiplex PCR; TCRdb has only the in-frame clones, and not every one. That table supplies the V and J calls and clone size; D and trimming were determined from the DNA. The sample contains about 86,000 clones, roughly 82% of which appear only once. The data were obtained in a study of blood T cell repertoires in COVID-19. Germline V lookup: CDR1 SGHRS, CDR2 YFSETQ. This CDR3 region has 15 residues. Trimming stripped 1 base from V and 5 bases from J, with 14 bases between.

The specimen was peripheral blood. This receptor was taken from a woman of 80 years or more with acute or convalescent COVID-19. The chain recombines TRBV5-1 with TRBJ2-3; D is undetermined. The DNA of the CDR3 is TGCGCCAGCAGCTTGAGCTCGCAGCCAGGAGATACGCAGTATTTT. Protein sequence: CASSLSSQPGDTQYF.